This T cell receptor beta chain emerged from a study of identical twins. V lost 2 bases, J lost 6 bases, and 6 bases stayed unmatched. Germline CDR1 reads KGHDR; CDR2 reads SFDVKD. CDR3 size: 16 residues. TCRdb processed the 5' RACE reads anew with MiXCR; each CDR3 protein has one entry. The sample consists of some 1,700,000 distinct CDR3 sequences, about 32% of them appearing once. The sample consisted of cord blood. This chain joins TRBV24-1 and TRBJ1-2; 12 bases are a match to TRBD1. The clonotype was recovered from a newborn girl in good health. CDR3 sequence: CATSDWGQGAENGYTF. As DNA, the CDR3 is TGTGCCACCAGTGATTGGGGACAGGGGGCGGAGAATGGCTACACCTTC.